Below, 19 T cell receptor beta chains from the same sample are listed, as sequenced in a study of CD8 T cells in ankylosing spondylitis (TCRdb year 2017). Results and caveats for the whole study, not just this receptor: Blood from ankylosing spondylitis patients appeared to be characterized by a TCR beta motif composed of about eight highly homologous amino acid variants.

No antigen has been identified for these receptors. Library preparation used 5' RACE. Instrument on record: Illumina HiSeq 2500. The public reads were reanalyzed by TCRdb: fastp trimming at Q25, MiXCR alignment, in-frame beta chains only. Identical CDR3 protein sequences are pooled into one entry, listed with their most common genes and DNA. In all, the sample holds 750,000 to 850,000 distinct CDR3 sequences, and about 10% of those were seen once. Under 0.6% of the sample comes from the top ten. The specimen sequenced was blood, either unsorted or a sorted T cell fraction (not recorded which). Source of these receptors: a male donor with ankylosing spondylitis.

This clonotype was detected a few times. The rearrangement links TRBV20-1 to TRBJ1-1; perhaps TRBD1 as D (5 bases). V shed 6 bases and J shed 3 bases, with 8 bases lying between them. CDR1 and CDR2 (germline): DFQATT, SNEGSKA (reference sequence). This CDR3 spans 11 amino acids. CDR3 loop: CSAPGDTEAFF. CDR3 DNA sequence: TGCAGTGCCCCGGGGGACACTGAAGCTTTCTTT.

This clonotype was found a few times. V gene TRBV4-2 combines with J gene TRBJ2-7; TRBD2 is a possible D gene (6 bases). CDR1 and CDR2 from the germline V gene are LGHNA and YNFKEQ. The CDR3 has 18 amino acids. The germline V and J ends were trimmed by 4 bases and 2 bases, with 24 bases remaining between them. The CDR3 loop reads CASSLDYNPGRSAYEQYF. Written as DNA, the CDR3 is TGTGCCAGCAGCCTGGACTATAACCCCGGGAGATCGGCCTACGAGCAGTACTTC.

Comment on this clonotype: The junction does not match germline at one end; this may be a read error. The chain has TRBV12-3 or TRBV12-4 and TRBJ2-7, with 13 bases that match TRBD2. CDR3 length: 16 residues. The chain's CDR3 is CASSLEGTSGAYERYF. The CDR3 nucleotides read TGTGCCAGCAGTTTAGAGGGGACTAGCGGGGCCTACGAGCGGTACTTC.

The CDR3 coding sequence is TGTGCCAGCAGAACAGTGGCCCGTGGCACCGGGGAGCTGTTTTTT. It encodes CASRTVARGTGELFF. The chain has TRBV6-2 or TRBV6-3 and TRBJ2-2; the D is unclear. The V and J ends lost 6 bases and 4 bases respectively, with 15 bases between them. In germline, CDR1 is MNHEY, CDR2 SVGEGT. This CDR3 comprises 15 residues.

This clonotype has just a few counts. V gene TRBV12-3 or TRBV12-4 combines with J gene TRBJ2-2; 9 nucleotides match TRBD2. The CDR3 sequence is 16 residues long. Losses at the gene ends were 5 bases for V and 3 bases for J; bases not matched to a gene: 7. CDR3 protein: CASSLSGGWDTGELFF. CDR3 DNA: TGTGCCAGCAGTCTTAGCGGGGGTTGGGACACCGGGGAGCTGTTTTTT.

The chain is built from TRBV27 and TRBJ2-2, with TRBD2 as a possible D gene (5 bases). The CDR3 is made up of 15 amino acids. Trimming took 8 bases from V and 5 from J, leaving 18 bases between them. The germline gives CDR1 MNHEY, CDR2 SMNVEV (reference sequence). The CDR3 protein is CASRPRVAGTGELFF. The CDR3, as DNA: TGTGCCAGCCGCCCTAGGGTGGCGGGTACCGGGGAGCTGTTTTTT.

The chain has TRBV25-1 and TRBJ2-1, with D perhaps assigned TRBD1 or TRBD2 (6 bases each). The V and J ends lost 0 bases and 6 bases respectively, with 9 bases between them. CDR1 and CDR2 (germline): MGHDK, SYGVNS. The CDR3 extends over 14 amino acids. The CDR3 nucleotides are TGTGCCAGCAGTGAATATGGAGGGGGCAATGAGCAGTTCTTC. This encodes CASSEYGGGNEQFF.

A few counts support this clonotype. The chain combines TRBV7-9 with TRBJ2-7; TRBD1 or TRBD2 may be the D gene (5 bases each). Per the germline V gene, CDR1 is SEHNR and CDR2 is FQNEAQ (reference sequence). The CDR3 extends over 15 amino acids. V lost 5 bases and J lost 2, with 16 bases in between. The CDR3 DNA reads as TGTGCCAGCAGCCCCCCTAGGGGAGAAGCCTACGAGCAGTACTTC. Protein product: CASSPPRGEAYEQYF.

This clonotype was counted many times. The chain joins TRBV20-1 to TRBJ1-1; maybe TRBD1 (5 bases). Trimming took off 2 bases at V and 5 bases at J, with 15 bases between the two ends. CDR3 length: 14 residues. Per germline, CDR1 DFQATT and CDR2 SNEGSKA (reference sequence). Written as DNA, the CDR3 is TGCAGTGCTAGAAAGGGGACTACGGGGACTGAAGCTTTCTTT. Translation: CSARKGTTGTEAFF.

Written as DNA, the CDR3 is TGTGCCAGCAGCCCGGAAATAGGGACTGCTGGCGGCTACACCTTC. Protein product: CASSPEIGTAGGYTF. The chain recombines TRBV5-6 with TRBJ1-2; a possible D gene is TRBD1 (5 bases). The CDR3 is 15 amino acids. The V and J ends lost 4 bases and 8 bases respectively, with 21 bases between them. Germline values: CDR1 SGHDT, CDR2 YYEEEE.

This clonotype was counted a few times. The gene calls are TRBV10-3 and TRBJ2-5; tentatively, D is TRBD2 (6 bases). Germline CDR1 and CDR2: ENHRY and SYGVKD. The CDR3 extends over 13 amino acids. The V end was cut by 5 bases, the J end by 1 base, with 8 bases between. CDR3 amino acids: CAISSGFQETQYF. The CDR3 region has the DNA TGTGCCATCAGTAGCGGGTTCCAAGAGACCCAGTACTTC.

The chain combines TRBV18 with TRBJ2-1; TRBD2 agrees at 9 bases. Germline V gene lookup returns CDR1 KGHSH and CDR2 LQKENI. Trimming took 3 bases from V and 10 from J; bases not matched to a gene: 4. The CDR3 covers 13 residues. CDR3 in amino acids: CASSPLAGPEQFF. Written as DNA, the CDR3 is TGTGCCAGCTCACCTCTAGCGGGACCCGAGCAGTTCTTC.

This clonotype was counted at least ten times. The V and J genes are TRBV20-1 and TRBJ2-7; TRBD2 might be the D (5 bases). V was clipped by 5 bases and J by 3 bases, with 17 bases between them. The germline V gene has CDR1 DFQATT and CDR2 SNEGSKA (reference sequence). The CDR3 sequence is 14 residues long. The CDR3 DNA sequence: TGCAGTGCTCCCCCTGGGGAGCTGGGCTACGAGCAGTACTTC. Its translation: CSAPPGELGYEQYF.

This clonotype came up a few times. The chain employs TRBV7-8 and TRBJ1-1; D perhaps matches TRBD1 (5 bases). With 5 bases removed from V and 2 bases from J, the gap between germline ends came to 12 bases. This CDR3 is built from 14 residues. Germline CDR1 SGHVS, CDR2 FQNEAQ. This chain's CDR3 is CASSALGQNTEAFF. CDR3 bases: TGTGCCAGCAGCGCCCTCGGACAAAACACTGAAGCTTTCTTT.

This clonotype was found a few times. The chain links TRBV5-1 to TRBJ2-2, with TRBD2 as a possible D gene (5 bases). Germline CDR1 is SGHRS and CDR2 is YFSETQ. The V end was cut by 2 bases, the J end by 7 bases, with 12 bases between. This CDR3 has 14 residues. DNA for the CDR3: TGCGCCAGCAGCTTATCAATCGGGGTCGGGGAGCTGTTTTTT. This sequence encodes CASSLSIGVGELFF.

The table lists this clonotype with a few counts. The chain links TRBV24-1 to TRBJ1-2; D is perhaps TRBD1 (5 bases). Germline V gene lookup returns CDR1 KGHDR and CDR2 SFDVKD. This CDR3 region has 14 residues. Between the trimmed V and J ends, which lost 1 base and 8 bases, there was a span of 13 bases. For the CDR3, the DNA is TGTGCCACCAGTGATTTTGCACAGGCGGAGGGCTACACCTTC. This translates into CATSDFAQAEGYTF.

The rearrangement links TRBV6-1 to TRBJ1-2; possible D gene TRBD1, 6 bases. Germline CDR1 is MNHNS and CDR2 is SASEGT. V was clipped by 11 bases and J by 6 bases, with 16 bases between them. This CDR3 has 12 residues. This CDR3 reads CASYREENGYTF. CDR3 bases: TGTGCCTCATACAGGGAGGAGAATGGCTACACCTTC.

This clonotype was seen more than once but under ten times. The rearrangement joins TRBV24-1 to TRBJ2-3; TRBD1 matches at 7 bases. Germline trimming cut 1 base from V and 2 bases from J; bases unmatched to any gene: 5. CDR3 length: 16 amino acids. Looked up from germline, CDR1 is KGHDR and CDR2 is SFDVKD. In DNA form, the CDR3 reads TGTGCCACCAGTGATTTACCCGGGACAGACACAGATACGCAGTATTTT. This translates into CATSDLPGTDTDTQYF.

This clonotype was detected ten times or more. CDR3 DNA sequence: TGCAGCGTTAGGGCGTCAACGGCAGATCAAGAGACCCAGTACTTC. Its protein product is CSVRASTADQETQYF. The rearrangement uses TRBV29-1 and TRBJ2-5, with D unresolved. Trimming pared 5 bases from V and 2 bases from J, leaving 18 bases between. The CDR3 has 15 amino acids. The germline V gene has CDR1 SQVTM and CDR2 ANQGSEA.